This T cell receptor beta chain was identified in a study of shared clonotypes between healthy human individuals. Study-wide results and limits: Naive subsets usually exceeded memory subsets in estimated richness.

The repertoire was sequenced with immunoSEQ multiplex PCR; TCRdb's copy has only in-frame clones and lacks some. The sample has about 680,000 clones; 92% are singletons. With respect to this clone: Its antigen is currently unknown.

Only CD45RO-negative cells positively selected for CCR7 counted as naive CD8 cells, so terminally differentiated effector memory CD45RA+ cells were excluded. This clonotype was obtained from a man younger than 45 in good health. The sample taken for sequencing was naive CD8+ T cells sorted from blood.

The CDR3 DNA reads as TGTGCCAGCAGTCCGATCGGGATGAACAATGAGCAGTTCTTC. This codes for CASSPIGMNNEQFF. The rearrangement links TRBV28 to TRBJ2-1; D is perhaps TRBD2 (5 bases). Germline lookup yields CDR1 MDHEN and CDR2 SYDVKM. V gave up 5 bases and J gave up 5 bases, with 13 bases separating them. The CDR3 loop spans 14 amino acids.